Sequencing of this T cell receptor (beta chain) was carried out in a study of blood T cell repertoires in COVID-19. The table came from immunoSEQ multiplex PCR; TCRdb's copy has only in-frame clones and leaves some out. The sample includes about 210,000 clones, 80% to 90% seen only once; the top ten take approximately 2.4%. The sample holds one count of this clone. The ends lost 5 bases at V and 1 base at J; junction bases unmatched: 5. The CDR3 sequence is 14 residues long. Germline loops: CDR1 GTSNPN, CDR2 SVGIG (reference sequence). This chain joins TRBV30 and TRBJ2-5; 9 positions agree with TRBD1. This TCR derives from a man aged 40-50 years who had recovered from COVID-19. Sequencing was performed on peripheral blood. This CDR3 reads CAWGWGQGQETQYF. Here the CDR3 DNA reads TGTGCCTGGGGCTGGGGACAGGGCCAAGAGACCCAGTACTTC.